This TCR beta chain derives from a study of vaccination effects on CD4 cells after COVID-19. Across the study: Either the mRNA-1273 or the BNT162b2 vaccine was given to participants as two doses.

The ViraFEST assay expanded antigen-specific CD4+ T cells with viral peptide pools before sequencing. Culture lasted 10 days before CD4+ T cell isolation. All vaccine recipients tested negative for nucleocapsid antibodies and had never contracted SARS-CoV-2 infection. Each culture had half its medium swapped for IL-2 medium on days 3 and 7. TCRdb's table, derived via immunoSEQ multiplex PCR, lists solely in-frame clones and lacks some. The sample shows 30,000 to 45,000 clones, roughly 76% of them seen only once. With 4 bases clipped from V and 7 bases from J, the junction kept 10 bases outside the gene matches. The germline gives CDR1 SGHDN, CDR2 FVKESK. The CDR3 extends over 16 amino acids. As regards this clone: Antigen unknown.

Study findings and constraints: Cross-reactivity toward common cold coronaviruses was confined to only 1 of 255 vaccine-induced clones in healthy vaccinees.

The rearrangement links TRBV14 to TRBJ2-1; 10 bases fit TRBD2. This TCR was recovered from a human donor who received a COVID-19 vaccine. The sample here was CD4+ T cells from PBMCs cultured with SARS-CoV-2 spike peptides, taken before COVID-19 vaccination. The CDR3 sequence: CASSRLSGRASNEQFF. CDR3 DNA: TGTGCCAGCAGCCGATTAAGCGGGAGGGCCTCAAATGAGCAGTTCTTC.